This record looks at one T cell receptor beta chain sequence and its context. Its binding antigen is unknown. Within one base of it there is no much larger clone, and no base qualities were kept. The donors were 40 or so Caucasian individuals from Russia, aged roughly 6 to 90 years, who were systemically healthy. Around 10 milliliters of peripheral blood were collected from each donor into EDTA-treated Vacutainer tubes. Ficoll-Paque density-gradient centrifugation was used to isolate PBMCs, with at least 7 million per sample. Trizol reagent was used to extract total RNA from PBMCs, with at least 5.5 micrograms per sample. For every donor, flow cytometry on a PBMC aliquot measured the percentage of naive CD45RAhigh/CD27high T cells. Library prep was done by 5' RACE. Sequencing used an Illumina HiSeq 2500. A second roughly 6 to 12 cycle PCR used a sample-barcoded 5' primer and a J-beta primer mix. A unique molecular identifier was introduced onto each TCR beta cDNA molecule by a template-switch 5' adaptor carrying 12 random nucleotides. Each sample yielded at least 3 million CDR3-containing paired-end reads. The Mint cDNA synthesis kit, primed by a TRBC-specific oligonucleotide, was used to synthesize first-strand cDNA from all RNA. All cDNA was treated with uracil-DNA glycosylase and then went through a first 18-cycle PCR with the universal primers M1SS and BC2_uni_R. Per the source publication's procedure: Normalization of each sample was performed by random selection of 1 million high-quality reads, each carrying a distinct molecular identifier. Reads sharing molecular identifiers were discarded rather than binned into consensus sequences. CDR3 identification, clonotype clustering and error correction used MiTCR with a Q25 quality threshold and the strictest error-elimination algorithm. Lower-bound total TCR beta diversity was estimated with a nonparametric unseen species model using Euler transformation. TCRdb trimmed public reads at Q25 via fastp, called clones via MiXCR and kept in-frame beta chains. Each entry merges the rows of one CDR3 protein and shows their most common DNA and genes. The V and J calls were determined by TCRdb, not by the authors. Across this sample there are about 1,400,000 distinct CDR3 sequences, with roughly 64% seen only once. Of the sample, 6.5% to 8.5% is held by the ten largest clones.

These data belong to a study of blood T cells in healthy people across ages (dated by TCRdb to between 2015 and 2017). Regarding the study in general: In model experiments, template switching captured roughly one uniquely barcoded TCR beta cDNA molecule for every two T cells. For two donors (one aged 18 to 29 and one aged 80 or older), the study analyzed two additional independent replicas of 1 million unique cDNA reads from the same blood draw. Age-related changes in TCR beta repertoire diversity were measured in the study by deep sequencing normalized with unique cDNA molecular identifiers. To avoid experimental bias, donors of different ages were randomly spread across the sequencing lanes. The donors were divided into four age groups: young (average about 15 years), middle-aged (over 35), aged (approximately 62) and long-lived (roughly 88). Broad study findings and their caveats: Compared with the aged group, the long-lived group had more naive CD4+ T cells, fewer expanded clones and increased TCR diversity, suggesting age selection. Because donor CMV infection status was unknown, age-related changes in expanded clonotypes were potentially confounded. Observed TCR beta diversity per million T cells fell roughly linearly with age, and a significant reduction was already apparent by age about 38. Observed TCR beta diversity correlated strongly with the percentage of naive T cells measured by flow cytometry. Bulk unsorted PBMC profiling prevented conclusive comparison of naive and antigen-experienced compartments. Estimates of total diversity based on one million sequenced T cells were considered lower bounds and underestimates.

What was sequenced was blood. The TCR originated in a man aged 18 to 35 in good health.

Read as DNA, the sequence is TGTGCCAGCAGATTACAGGCCCTCCTAGCCAAAAACATTCAGTACTTC. Its coded protein is CASRLQALLAKNIQYF. The sequence is built from TRBV2 and TRBJ2-4, and the D gene may be TRBD1, 5 bases matching. V gives up 6 bases and J gives up 0 bases, and the segment between their germline ends measures 15 bases. Measured from the cysteine to the phenylalanine, the CDR3 is 16 residues long. Of all the DNA, just the CDR3 is kept, 48 bases in frame from base 1. Taken from the germline V gene, the CDR1 and CDR2 loops are SNHLY and FYNNEI.